The next 32 T cell receptor beta chains were all read from a single sample in a study of low-dose radiotherapy and immunotherapy resistance in tumors. Gene-specific TRAV and TRBV primers were used for first-strand cDNA, covering alpha and beta chains. It was with a constant-region primer and a V-primer adapter that TCRs were amplified over roughly 20 PCR cycles. TCRdb recomputed calls from the reads with MiXCR, one row per CDR3 protein. The sample has 11,000 to 15,000 distinct CDR3 sequences, roughly 48% seen once; the top ten hold approximately 3.7%. The receptor source for this set is a human donor with advanced metastatic prostate, ovarian, gallbladder or colorectal cancer (not recorded which). This table probably holds off-target reads from a library built for another chain.

This chain joins TRBV7-2 and TRBJ2-5, with D unclear. The CDR3 runs 15 residues. Germline values: CDR1 SGHTA, CDR2 FQGNSA. The germline V and J ends were trimmed by 1 base and 2 bases, with 11 bases remaining between them. CDR3 sequence (DNA): TGTGCCAGCAGCTTAGTTTTGGCTCGACAAGAGACCCAGTACTTC. Its translation: CASSLVLARQETQYF.

This rearrangement joins TRBV3-1 to TRBJ2-2; TRBD2 matches 7 bases. Germline lookup yields CDR1 LGHDT and CDR2 YNNKEL (reference sequence). The CDR3 consists of 17 residues. The J segment lost 4 bases and the V segment lost 5 bases, leaving 13 bases of the junction unmatched. The DNA for the CDR3 is TGTGCCAGCAGCGTCTCGCGGGAGTTGTCCGGCACCGGGGAGCTGTTTTTT. Encoded protein: CASSVSRELSGTGELFF.

The gene calls are TRBV13 and TRBJ1-1; 7 nucleotides agree with TRBD1. The germline V gene encodes CDR1 PRHDT and CDR2 FYEKMQ (reference sequence). V lost 5 bases, J lost 1 base, and 4 bases stayed unmatched. The CDR3 consists of 14 residues. CDR3 sequence: CASSLRTGNTEAFF. CDR3 nucleotide sequence: TGTGCCAGCAGCCTCCGGACAGGGAACACTGAAGCTTTCTTT.

The chain links TRBV4-2 to TRBJ2-1; unclear D gene. CDR1 and CDR2 from the germline V gene are LGHNA and YNFKEQ. Trimming shortened V by 4 bases and J by 6 bases, and 13 bases separated the two germline ends. The CDR3 length is 14 residues. CDR3 coding DNA: TGTGCCAGCAGCCTCCTACCTGGAGCCAATGAGCAGTTCTTC. Protein: CASSLLPGANEQFF.

V and J are TRBV5-4 and TRBJ2-3, with D uncertain. V was pared by 2 bases and J by 4 bases, with 11 bases between. Germline V gives CDR1 SGHNT, CDR2 YYREEE (reference sequence). CDR3 length equals 14 residues. CDR3 amino acids: CASSFSSGSDTQYF. The DNA for the CDR3 is TGTGCCAGCAGCTTCTCTAGTGGGTCAGATACGCAGTATTTT.

The chain is built from TRBV7-2 and TRBJ2-3, with D possibly called TRBD1 or TRBD2 (6 bases each). Germline lookup yields CDR1 SGHTA and CDR2 FQGNSA. The CDR3 runs 15 residues. The V end lost 5 bases, the J end lost 4 bases, and 16 bases lay between the germline ends. In DNA, the CDR3 is TGTGCCAGCAGCCGACGTGGGGGGCAGGCAGATACGCAGTATTTT. This translates into CASSRRGGQADTQYF.

Comments on this clonotype: One junction end disagrees with the germline gene, perhaps due to a read error. V is TRBV28 and J is TRBJ2-1, with a tentative D call TRBD2 (5 bases). The CDR3 spans 12 residues. Germline CDR1 MDHEN, CDR2 SYDVKM. The CDR3 DNA is TGTGGCAGCTGGCTGGCCCCGGGGGAGCAGTTCTTC. It yields the protein CGSWLAPGEQFF.

V usage is TRBV20-1 and J usage is TRBJ2-3; tentative D call: TRBD2 (5 bases). Trimming removed 5 bases from V and 1 base from J, with 13 bases in between. The germline gives CDR1 DFQATT, CDR2 SNEGSKA (reference sequence). The CDR3 has 14 amino acids. CDR3 DNA: TGCAGTGCTGAAGCGGAACTTGGCACAGATACGCAGTATTTT. Translation gives CSAEAELGTDTQYF.

This clonotype has a handful of counts. J is TRBJ1-2 and V is TRBV25-1; D may be TRBD1 (6 bases). This CDR3 has 15 residues. Trimming cost V 1 base and J 4 bases, with 13 bases left between them. Germline CDR1 is MGHDK and CDR2 is SYGVNS. The CDR3 DNA reads as TGTGCCAGCAGTGAATTCGGCCAGGGGAGCTATGGCTACACCTTC. Translating it yields CASSEFGQGSYGYTF.

The gene calls are TRBV12-3 or TRBV12-4 and TRBJ2-3, with D maybe TRBD2 (6 bases). The germline V and J ends were trimmed by 5 bases and 1 base, with 13 bases remaining between them. The CDR3 runs to 15 residues. The CDR3 DNA reads TGTGCCAGCAGTCTCCGACTAGGGGGCACAGATACGCAGTATTTT. Protein sequence: CASSLRLGGTDTQYF.

The table lists this clonotype with a few counts. The chain recombines TRBV7-9 with TRBJ2-3; no clear D gene. V was pared by 6 bases and J by 4 bases, with 14 bases between. The CDR3 consists of 14 residues. Germline lookup yields CDR1 SEHNR and CDR2 FQNEAQ (reference sequence). This CDR3 is CASRTNGLSDTQYF. The CDR3 DNA sequence: TGTGCCAGCAGAACAAACGGTCTATCAGATACGCAGTATTTT.

The chain uses TRBV10-3 and TRBJ1-2; no definite D call. The CDR3 is 13 amino acids. V was shortened by 6 bases and J by 5 bases, with 13 bases between the two germline ends. Germline loops: CDR1 ENHRY, CDR2 SYGVKD. CDR3 coding DNA: TGTGCCATCAGCCCCGAACCGAGGTATGGCTACACCTTC. It specifies CAISPEPRYGYTF.

The V and J genes are TRBV9 and TRBJ1-1, with D tentatively TRBD1 (6 bases). V was clipped by 0 bases and J by 6 bases, with 12 bases between them. Germline CDR1 SGDLS, CDR2 YYNGEE. This CDR3 is built from 14 residues. In nucleotides, the CDR3 is TGTGCCAGCAGCGTAGAGGCAGGGGTGGCTGAAGCTTTCTTT. It yields the protein CASSVEAGVAEAFF. Filled out from reference TRBV9 and TRBJ1-1, the complete variable domain reads DSGVTQTPKHLITATGQRVTLRCSPRSGDLSVYWYQQSLDQGLQFLIQYYNGEERAKGNILERFSAQQFPDLHSELNLSSLELGDSALYFCASSVEAGVAEAFFGQGTRLTVV.

The chain is built from TRBV13 and TRBJ2-1; D not resolved. The germline V gene encodes CDR1 PRHDT and CDR2 FYEKMQ (reference sequence). The CDR3 runs to 12 residues. V was cut by 5 bases and J by 8 bases, with 10 bases left in between. The CDR3 coding sequence is TGTGCCAGCAGCCGTGAGTCCTATGAGCAGTTCTTC. Protein sequence: CASSRESYEQFF.

This clonotype came up a few times. This chain uses TRBV20-1 with TRBJ1-6; 7 positions agree with TRBD1. This CDR3 contains 15 residues. J lost 0 bases, V lost 2 bases, and 1 base had no gene match. CDR1 is DFQATT and CDR2 is SNEGSKA in the germline V gene (reference sequence). CDR3 residues: CSARRDSSYNSPLHF. The CDR3 region has the DNA TGCAGTGCTAGACGGGACAGCTCCTATAATTCACCCCTCCACTTT.

This clonotype was counted between two and nine times. The chain recombines TRBV4-1 with TRBJ1-1; 7 nucleotides align to TRBD1. The V gene's germline CDR1 is MGHRA and CDR2 YSYEKL. This CDR3 region has 14 residues. Unmatched junction bases numbered 3, after V lost 3 bases and J lost 2 bases. CDR3 residues: CASSQGQINTEAFF. CDR3 nucleotides: TGCGCCAGCAGCCAGGGACAGATAAACACTGAAGCTTTCTTT.

V gene TRBV12-3 or TRBV12-4 combines with J gene TRBJ2-7, with 8 nucleotides matching TRBD1. The CDR3 runs to 16 residues. V was clipped by 4 bases and J by 6 bases; unmatched bases: 14. This CDR3 is CASSYERTGRISEQYF. CDR3 nucleotide sequence: TGTGCCAGCAGTTACGAAAGGACAGGGAGGATTTCCGAGCAGTACTTC.

This clonotype has a single count. The CDR3 DNA is TGTGCCAGCAGCCGAGACAGCGGTCTTAACTATGGCTACACCTTC. Translated: CASSRDSGLNYGYTF. The chain carries TRBV7-3 and TRBJ1-2; D is possibly TRBD1 (5 bases). CDR3 size: 15 residues. The germline V gene has CDR1 SGHTA and CDR2 FQGTGA. V lost 5 bases to trimming and J lost 1 base, with 14 bases between them.

The CDR3 sequence is CASSLELYNEQFF. CDR3 in DNA: TGTGCCAGCAGCTTGGAGCTATACAATGAGCAGTTCTTC. The V and J genes are TRBV5-4 and TRBJ2-1; D is undetermined. The germline V gene has CDR1 SGHNT and CDR2 YYREEE (reference sequence). V lost 0 bases and J 4 bases, leaving 5 bases between the germline ends. CDR3 length equals 13 residues.

The gene calls are TRBV2 and TRBJ1-5; weak D call: TRBD1 (5 bases). Trimming cost V 7 bases and J 2 bases, with 12 bases left between them. Germline loops: CDR1 SNHLY, CDR2 FYNNEI. The CDR3 runs 14 residues. CDR3 nucleotides: TGTGCCAGCACAGGGCAGGGAGGCAATCAGCCCCAGCATTTT. Translating it yields CASTGQGGNQPQHF.

This clonotype showed up just a few times. The junction shows a germline mismatch at one end, possibly a read error. This chain uses TRBV2 with TRBJ1-2; no clear D. In germline, CDR1 is SNHLY, CDR2 FYNNEI. This CDR3 region has 12 residues. DNA of the CDR3: TGTGCCAGCAATGAAGGGAGGAATGGCTACACCTTC. The encoded protein is CASNEGRNGYTF.

The chain carries TRBV5-6 and TRBJ1-6, with D possibly TRBD1 on 6 matching bases. V was shortened by 0 bases and J by 8 bases, with 6 bases between the two germline ends. CDR1 SGHDT and CDR2 YYEEEE come from the germline V gene. The CDR3 loop spans 13 amino acids. CDR3 bases: TGTGCCAGCAGCTTGGGACAGGATTCACCCCTCCACTTT. Translation: CASSLGQDSPLHF.

With respect to this clonotype: One end of the junction varies from germline; a read error may be responsible. The genes are TRBV20-1 and TRBJ2-7, with D possibly matching TRBD1 (6 bases). The CDR3 spans 13 residues. Germline CDR1 is DFQATT and CDR2 is SNEGSKA (reference sequence). This chain's CDR3 is CSARDEGHYVQYF. CDR3 nucleotides: TGCAGTGCTAGAGATGAGGGACATTACGTGCAGTACTTC.

The chain has TRBV3-1 and TRBJ2-7, with D perhaps given as TRBD1 or TRBD2 (5 bases each). Germline V CDR1 and CDR2: LGHDT, YNNKEL (reference sequence). The CDR3 is 11 residues long. Trimming left V 3 bases short and J 10 bases short, with 10 bases between. The CDR3 nucleotides read TGTGCCAGCAGCCAGTGGGGACGCCAGTACTTC. This translates into CASSQWGRQYF.

The genes are TRBV6-6 and TRBJ2-7; D might be TRBD2 (5 bases). From germline, CDR1 is MNHNY and CDR2 SVGAGI (reference sequence). The CDR3 loop spans 12 amino acids. The ends were cut back, 6 bases at V and 3 bases at J, with 9 bases in the middle. In DNA form, the CDR3 reads TGTGCCAGCAGCAACCGGGGCTACGAGCAGTACTTC. Amino acids: CASSNRGYEQYF.

This clonotype was seen a few times. The genes are TRBV5-1 and TRBJ2-7; 9 nucleotides line up with TRBD2. Germline assignment: CDR1 SGHRS and CDR2 YFSETQ. The CDR3 covers 14 residues. Trimming took 0 bases from V and 5 from J; bases not matched to a gene: 3. CDR3 DNA: TGCGCCAGCAGCTTGGTAGCGGGAGCTGACGAGCAGTACTTC. It is translated as CASSLVAGADEQYF.

This clonotype has just a few counts. This chain connects TRBV11-2 to TRBJ2-7, with D maybe TRBD2 (5 bases). V was pared by 2 bases and J by 2 bases, with 7 bases between. The CDR3 runs 13 residues. Germline lookup yields CDR1 SGHAT and CDR2 FQNNGV. CDR3 in amino acids: CASSLMRAYEQYF. CDR3 bases: TGTGCCAGCAGCTTAATGCGGGCCTACGAGCAGTACTTC.

This clonotype was recorded a few times. V is TRBV2 and J is TRBJ2-1, with D unresolved. There are 15 residues in the CDR3. V shed 4 bases and J shed 0 bases, with 10 bases lying between them. Germline V gene sequence: CDR1 SNHLY, CDR2 FYNNEI. CDR3 region: CASSGLSSSYNEQFF. The CDR3 DNA follows: TGTGCCAGCAGTGGTTTGTCGAGCTCCTACAATGAGCAGTTCTTC.

This clonotype appeared a few times. The chain employs TRBV5-6 and TRBJ2-1; TRBD2 matches at 11 bases. The germline V gene encodes CDR1 SGHDT and CDR2 YYEEEE. Unmatched junction bases numbered 13, after V lost 4 bases and J lost 7 bases. The CDR3 sequence is 17 residues long. CDR3 region: CASSVLGTSGGENEQFF. The CDR3 coding sequence is TGTGCCAGCAGCGTTCTCGGGACTAGCGGCGGTGAGAATGAGCAGTTCTTC.

The chain employs TRBV26 and TRBJ1-5; TRBD1 is the table's D call and was not checked against the DNA. TRBV26 is classified as a pseudogene. The CDR3 length is 15 residues. CDR3 coding DNA: TGTGCCAGCAGCGCACCACAGGACAGAAATCAGCCCCAGCATTTT. The encoded protein is CASSAPQDRNQPQHF.

A few counts support this clonotype. The CDR3 sequence: CASSSGADTQYF. CDR3 nucleotides: TGCGCCAGCAGCTCTGGGGCAGATACGCAGTATTTT. This chain joins TRBV5-1 and TRBJ2-3; D not certain. The CDR3 totals 12 residues. Trimming pared 3 bases from V and 4 bases from J, leaving 6 bases between. The germline CDR1 and CDR2 sequences are SGHRS and YFSETQ.

This clonotype occurred a few times. CDR3 DNA: TGCGCCAGCAGTCCCCGGTTATACGAGCAGTACTTC. Protein: CASSPRLYEQYF. The chain joins TRBV23-1 to TRBJ2-7, with D unresolved. TRBV23-1 is identified as an open reading frame with a role that is uncertain. Trimming left V 4 bases short and J 4 bases short, with 8 bases between. The CDR3 is 12 residues long.